In this sample, the clone carrying this T cell receptor beta chain turned up a few times. The antigen is not known. This sample was included in a study of T-cell reconstitution after alpha-beta-depleted transplantation in children. The TCRbeta library incorporated unique molecular identifiers. TCRdb used MiXCR to reprocess the PCR reads, holding one entry per CDR3 protein. The table records 250,000 to 400,000 distinct CDR3 sequences, approximately 23% of them present only once. Study results and caveats: Alpha-beta T cells present about two months after transplant were reported to originate from several hundred expanded graft clones. In some patients, recipient T cells and intrathymic progenitors surviving conditioning explained high day-60 diversity. Among T cells one year after transplant, newly produced cells accounted for most counts and diversity.

The source is a male patient between 10 and 17 years old who had a stem cell transplant for acute lymphoblastic leukemia, so the T cells may come from the graft donor. Sample: PBMCs, mostly from graft donor cells, taken 180 days after TCRalphabeta/CD19-depleted stem cell transplant.

The CDR3 nucleotides are TGTGCCAGCAGCTTAGTGCGTCTAGCCCCCTACAATGAGCAGTTCTTC. Residues: CASSLVRLAPYNEQFF. The chain combines TRBV7-2 with TRBJ2-1; D possibly corresponds to TRBD2 (5 bases). The CDR3 runs to 16 residues. The ends were cut back, 1 base at V and 2 bases at J, with 12 bases in the middle. Germline V gene lookup returns CDR1 SGHTA and CDR2 FQGNSA.